This T cell receptor (beta chain) was profiled in a study of blood T cell repertoires in COVID-19. Overall study: COVID-19 samples from acute and convalescent phases originated in the United States, Italy and Spain. The cDNA or gDNA used as material had been derived from T cells, B-cell-depleted T cells, or PBMCs.

This clone was observed a single time. The germline V and J ends were trimmed by 5 bases and 12 bases, with 19 bases remaining between them. The CDR3 consists of 14 residues. Germline V gives CDR1 SGHAT, CDR2 FQNNGV. Authors' methods: Estimated nucleated cell counts came from reference gene primer amplification. Produced via immunoSEQ multiplex PCR; TCRdb's table is partial and in-frame only. Clonal size and the V and J genes are those of that table, whereas D and trimming came from the DNA. The sample shows about 98,000 clones, 91% of them seen only once. The chain employs TRBV11-2 and TRBJ1-4; D not resolved. The receptor comes from a young man with acute or convalescent COVID-19. Source material: peripheral blood. The CDR3 here is CASSPTPRVGELFF. CDR3 bases: TGTGCCAGCAGCCCGACCCCGCGGGTGGGCGAACTGTTTTTT.